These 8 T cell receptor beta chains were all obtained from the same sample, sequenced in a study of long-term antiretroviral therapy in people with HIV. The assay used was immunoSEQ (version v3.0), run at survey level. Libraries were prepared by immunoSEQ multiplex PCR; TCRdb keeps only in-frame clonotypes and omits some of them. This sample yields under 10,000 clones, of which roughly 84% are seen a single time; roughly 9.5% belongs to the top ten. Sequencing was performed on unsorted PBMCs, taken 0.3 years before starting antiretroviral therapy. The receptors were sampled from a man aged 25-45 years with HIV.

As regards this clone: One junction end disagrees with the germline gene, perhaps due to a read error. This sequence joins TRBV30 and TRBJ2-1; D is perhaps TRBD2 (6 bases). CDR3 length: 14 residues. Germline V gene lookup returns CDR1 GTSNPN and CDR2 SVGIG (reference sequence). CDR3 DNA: TGTGCCCGGAGTGAAGGCCTAGCGTTGGGTGAGCAGTTCTTC. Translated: CARSEGLALGEQFF.

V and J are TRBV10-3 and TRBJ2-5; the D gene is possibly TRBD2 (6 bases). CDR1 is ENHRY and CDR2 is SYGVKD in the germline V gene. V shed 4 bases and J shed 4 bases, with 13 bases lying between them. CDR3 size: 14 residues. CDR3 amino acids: CAISARLGGETQYF. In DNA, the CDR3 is TGTGCCATCAGTGCAAGGTTGGGGGGAGAGACCCAGTACTTC.

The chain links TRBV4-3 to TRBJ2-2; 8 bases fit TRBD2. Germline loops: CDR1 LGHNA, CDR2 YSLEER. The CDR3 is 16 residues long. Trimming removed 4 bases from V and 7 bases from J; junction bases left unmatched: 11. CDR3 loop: CASSPSPGGHNGELFF. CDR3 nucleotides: TGCGCCAGCAGCCCCTCCCCGGGAGGGCATAACGGGGAGCTGTTTTTT.

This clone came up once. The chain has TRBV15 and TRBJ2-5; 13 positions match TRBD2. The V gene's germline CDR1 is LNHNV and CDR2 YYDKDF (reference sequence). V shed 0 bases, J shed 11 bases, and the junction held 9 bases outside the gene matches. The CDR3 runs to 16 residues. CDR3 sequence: CATSRDRTLAGGFQYF. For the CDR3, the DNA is TGTGCCACCAGCAGAGATCGTACACTAGCGGGAGGGTTTCAGTACTTC.

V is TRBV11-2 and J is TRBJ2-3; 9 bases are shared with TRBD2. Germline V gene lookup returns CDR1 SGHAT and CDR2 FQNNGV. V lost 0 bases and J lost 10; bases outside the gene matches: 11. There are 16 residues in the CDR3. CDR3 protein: CASSLEYRGGGRAQYF. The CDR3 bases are TGTGCCAGCAGCTTAGAGTACCGCGGGGGGGGCAGGGCGCAGTATTTT.

The DNA of the CDR3 is TGTGCCAGCAGTTTATCACTAGCGTGGGAGCAGTTCTTC. Its translation: CASSLSLAWEQFF. This sequence joins TRBV27 and TRBJ2-1; 7 nucleotides align to TRBD2. The CDR3 contains 13 residues. V gave up 0 bases and J gave up 10 bases; unmatched junction bases: 3. CDR1 is MNHEY and CDR2 is SMNVEV in the germline V gene (reference sequence).

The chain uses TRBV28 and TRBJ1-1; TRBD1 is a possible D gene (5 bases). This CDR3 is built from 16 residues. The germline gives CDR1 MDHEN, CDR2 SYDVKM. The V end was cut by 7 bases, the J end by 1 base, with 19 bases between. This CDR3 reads CASIPQRPTGNTEAFF. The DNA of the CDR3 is TGTGCCAGCATTCCTCAGCGCCCAACAGGGAACACTGAAGCTTTCTTT.

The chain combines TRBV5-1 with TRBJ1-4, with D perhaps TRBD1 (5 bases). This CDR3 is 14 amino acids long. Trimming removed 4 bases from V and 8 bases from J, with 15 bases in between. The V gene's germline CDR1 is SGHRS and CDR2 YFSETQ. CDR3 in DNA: TGCGCCAGCAGCGCGGGGGACCTTCGGGAAAAACTGTTTTTT. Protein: CASSAGDLREKLFF.